This T cell receptor (beta chain) was found in a study of OX40 agonist ivuxolimab in advanced cancers. Overall study context: Participants averaged roughly 60 years of age (range about 23 to 90) and were roughly 80% male. Study outcomes and limitations: At doses 0.1 to 3.0 mg/kg, CD4+ and CD8+ clones expanded. Expanded peripheral T cell antigen specificity was not determined. More expanded clones were seen, on average, in CD8+ T cells than in CD4+.

This clone has a handful of counts. The antigen is not known. Clones were sequenced by immunoSEQ multiplex PCR, and TCRdb holds only the in-frame ones, with some missing. Of some 71,000 clones in the sample, roughly 80% were seen once. Per the germline V gene, CDR1 is SGHDT and CDR2 is YYEEEE. This CDR3 comprises 14 residues. Germline trimming cut 4 bases from V and 4 bases from J; bases unmatched to any gene: 5. The sequence derives from an adult with an advanced solid tumor such as melanoma, head and neck, liver or kidney cancer. V and J are TRBV5-6 and TRBJ2-3; 8 bases line up with TRBD1. The sample here was CD4+ or CD8+ T cells sorted from blood, taken in a trial of the OX40 agonist ivuxolimab. The CDR3 sequence is CASSAQGAPDTQYF. CDR3 DNA sequence: TGTGCCAGCAGCGCCCAGGGGGCCCCAGATACGCAGTATTTT.